Below, 21 T cell receptor beta chains from the same sample are listed, as sequenced in a study of cytomegalovirus exposure and HLA in healthy donors. The protocol was immunoSEQ multiplex PCR, while the TCRdb copy is restricted to in-frame clones and leaves out a portion. The data show some 110,000 clones, roughly 93% seen once. The sample consisted of PBMCs. The receptors were gathered from a woman younger than 30 in good health and CMV-seronegative.

The rearrangement links TRBV28 to TRBJ2-2; a possible D gene is TRBD2 (6 bases). The ends were cut back, 5 bases at V and 8 bases at J, with 18 bases in the middle. The CDR3 is 15 amino acids. Germline CDR1 and CDR2: MDHEN and SYDVKM. The CDR3 here is CASSETGLRFGELFF. The CDR3 coding sequence is TGTGCCAGCAGTGAAACGGGACTCCGATTTGGGGAGCTGTTTTTT.

This clone was seen only once. This chain connects TRBV11-2 to TRBJ2-1; 7 nucleotides align to TRBD2. There are 15 residues in the CDR3. Germline CDR1 SGHAT, CDR2 FQNNGV. Trimming at V came to 5 bases and at J to 7 bases, leaving 11 bases not matched to a gene. The DNA of the CDR3 is TGTGCCAGCAGCGGCGTTCGGGGGGAGAGGAATGAGCAGTTCTTC. It specifies CASSGVRGERNEQFF.

V and J are TRBV19 and TRBJ1-2, with D uncertain. From germline, CDR1 is LNHDA and CDR2 SQIVND (reference sequence). The length of the CDR3 is 14 residues. Trimming shortened V by 4 bases and J by 4 bases, and 13 bases separated the two germline ends. The CDR3 protein is CASSNRVNSYGYTF. As DNA, the CDR3 is TGTGCCAGTAGTAACCGGGTGAACTCCTATGGCTACACCTTC. Looking up the rest from reference TRBV19 and TRBJ1-2 gives the full variable domain: DGGITQSPKYLFRKEGQNVTLSCEQNLNHDAMYWYRQDPGQGLRLIYYSQIVNDFQKGDIAEGYSVSREKKESFPLTVTSAQKNPTAFYLCASSNRVNSYGYTFGSGTRLTVV.

J is TRBJ2-6 and V is TRBV6-6; the D is unclear. The CDR3 runs 16 residues. The germline CDR1 and CDR2 sequences are MNHNY and SVGAGI (reference sequence). The V gene lost 2 bases and the J gene lost 1 base, with 9 bases spanning the gap. The CDR3 nucleotides are TGTGCCAGCAGTTACCCTCCTTTATCTGGGGCCAACGTCCTGACTTTC. Encoded protein: CASSYPPLSGANVLTF.

The genes are TRBV9 and TRBJ2-7, with a weak D call TRBD1 (6 bases). In germline, CDR1 is SGDLS, CDR2 YYNGEE. V dropped 4 bases and J dropped 5 bases, with 19 bases sitting between them. The CDR3 contains 15 residues. CDR3 sequence (DNA): TGTGCCAGCAGCCAGGCCGGCAGGGGTGTCGACGAGCAGTACTTC. This sequence encodes CASSQAGRGVDEQYF.

The rearrangement links TRBV19 to TRBJ2-3; TRBD1 matches 8 bases. The CDR3 consists of 15 residues. With 5 bases clipped from V and 2 bases from J, the junction kept 6 bases outside the gene matches. Germline-derived CDR1 and CDR2 are LNHDA and SQIVND (reference sequence). The CDR3 DNA sequence: TGTGCCAGTAGTCTACGGGACAGGATCACAGATACGCAGTATTTT. This encodes CASSLRDRITDTQYF. The variable domain in full, completed from reference TRBV19 and TRBJ2-3, reads DGGITQSPKYLFRKEGQNVTLSCEQNLNHDAMYWYRQDPGQGLRLIYYSQIVNDFQKGDIAEGYSVSREKKESFPLTVTSAQKNPTAFYLCASSLRDRITDTQYFGPGTRLTVL.

The chain is built from TRBV19 and TRBJ2-2, with 12 bases lining up with TRBD2. V lost 3 bases to trimming and J lost 6 bases; unmatched junction nucleotides: 8. CDR1 is LNHDA, CDR2 SQIVND, per germline (reference sequence). CDR3 length: 17 residues. The CDR3 coding sequence is TGTGCCAGTAGTATCCCCGGACTAGCGGGAAAATCCGGGGAGCTGTTTTTT. Its protein is CASSIPGLAGKSGELFF.

The CDR3 DNA reads as TGTGCCAGCCTCTTTAACAGGGCTTTAGGGGATGAGCAGTTCTTC. Protein product: CASLFNRALGDEQFF. The genes are TRBV28 and TRBJ2-1; maybe TRBD1 (6 bases). The length of the CDR3 is 15 residues. The V end was cut by 8 bases, the J end by 8 bases, with 22 bases between. Per germline, CDR1 MDHEN and CDR2 SYDVKM.

This clone was recorded once. The V call is TRBV4-1, the J call TRBJ2-3; 10 bases are shared with TRBD2. After removal of 0 bases from V and 15 bases from J, the junction contained 9 bases not matched to a gene. Germline loops: CDR1 MGHRA, CDR2 YSYEKL. The CDR3 sequence is 14 residues long. CDR3 sequence reads: CASSQDVAGGWVYF. The CDR3 DNA reads as TGCGCCAGCAGCCAAGATGTAGCGGGGGGCTGGGTATATTTT.

The CDR3 loop is CASSSIAGGRTDTQYF. CDR3 in DNA: TGTGCCAGCAGCTCTATAGCGGGGGGACGCACAGATACGCAGTATTTT. The chain links TRBV11-2 to TRBJ2-3; 10 bases agree with TRBD2. Trimming cost V 4 bases and J 1 base; bases outside gene matches: 5. Per the germline V gene, CDR1 is SGHAT and CDR2 is FQNNGV. This CDR3 region has 16 residues.

This chain joins TRBV5-1 and TRBJ2-1; D gene unclear. The V gene lost 0 bases and the J gene lost 5 bases, with 6 bases spanning the gap. The germline V gene has CDR1 SGHRS and CDR2 YFSETQ. The CDR3 extends over 13 amino acids. In nucleotides, the CDR3 is TGCGCCAGCAGCTTGGCTATAAACAATGAGCAGTTCTTC. It specifies CASSLAINNEQFF.

V gene TRBV28 combines with J gene TRBJ1-1; no firm D call. CDR1 is MDHEN, CDR2 SYDVKM, per germline. The CDR3 loop spans 12 amino acids. Deletions cut 5 bases from V and 2 bases from J, with 6 bases between. CDR3 nucleotide sequence: TGTGCCAGCAGTCTAGTAAACACTGAAGCTTTCTTT. The encoded protein is CASSLVNTEAFF.

V is TRBV27 and J is TRBJ1-4; 8 bases are shared with TRBD1. The CDR3 totals 14 residues. Germline trimming cut 4 bases from V and 7 bases from J; bases unmatched to any gene: 5. Per the germline V gene, CDR1 is MNHEY and CDR2 is SMNVEV (reference sequence). CDR3 in amino acids: CASSSTGEGEKLFF. In nucleotides, the CDR3 is TGTGCCAGCAGTTCGACAGGGGAGGGTGAAAAACTGTTTTTT.

This clone was detected a few times. V usage is TRBV9 and J usage is TRBJ2-7; D uncertain. Germline lookup yields CDR1 SGDLS and CDR2 YYNGEE. The CDR3 extends over 14 amino acids. V lost 1 base and J 0 bases, leaving 8 bases between the germline ends. The CDR3 loop is CASSVSGTSYEQYF. Written as DNA, the CDR3 is TGTGCCAGCAGCGTATCGGGTACCTCCTACGAGCAGTACTTC.

The CDR3 is CASSTQVVSTGELFF. The CDR3 DNA follows: TGTGCCAGCAGTACCCAGGTAGTGAGCACCGGGGAGCTGTTTTTT. This chain connects TRBV28 to TRBJ2-2; D remains unclear. The V end lost 5 bases, the J end lost 4 bases, and 14 bases lay between the germline ends. Germline CDR1 is MDHEN and CDR2 is SYDVKM. CDR3 length equals 15 residues.

The sample holds many counts of this clone. V is TRBV4-1 and J is TRBJ2-2, with 11 bases fitting TRBD2. Germline CDR1 MGHRA, CDR2 YSYEKL. The CDR3 extends over 16 amino acids. Germline trimming cut 5 bases from V and 6 bases from J; bases unmatched to any gene: 8. The CDR3 reads CASSSHSGRASGELFF. The CDR3 region has the DNA TGCGCCAGCAGCTCCCATAGCGGGAGGGCCTCCGGGGAGCTGTTTTTT.

The chain has TRBV9 and TRBJ2-7; D call uncertain. This CDR3 has 14 residues. V lost 4 bases, J lost 6 bases, and 17 bases lay in between. Germline V lookup: CDR1 SGDLS, CDR2 YYNGEE. CDR3 sequence (DNA): TGTGCCAGCAGCTCCCCATCGAGTTCGGGCGAGCAGTACTTC. It translates to CASSSPSSSGEQYF.

The chain combines TRBV5-1 with TRBJ2-3; 10 bases are a match to TRBD2. This CDR3 has 16 residues. Germline assignment: CDR1 SGHRS and CDR2 YFSETQ. Germline trimming cut 3 bases from V and 5 bases from J; bases unmatched to any gene: 9. This CDR3 reads CASSWPSGGEGDTQYF. The CDR3, as DNA: TGCGCCAGCAGCTGGCCCAGCGGGGGGGAGGGAGATACGCAGTATTTT.

This rearrangement joins TRBV28 to TRBJ2-1; 14 bases are shared with TRBD2. J gave up 3 bases and V 2 bases, and 6 bases lay outside the gene matches. CDR1 is MDHEN, CDR2 SYDVKM, per germline. This CDR3 spans 18 amino acids. CDR3 sequence (DNA): TGTGCCAGCAGTTTAACCCAGACTAGCGGGAGGGACTACAATGAGCAGTTCTTC. Its translation: CASSLTQTSGRDYNEQFF. The full variable domain, completed using reference TRBV28 and TRBJ2-1, is DVKVTQSSRYLVKRTGEKVFLECVQDMDHENMFWYRQDPGLGLRLIYFSYDVKMKEKGDIPEGYSVSREKKERFSLILESASTNQTSMYLCASSLTQTSGRDYNEQFFGPGTRLTVL.

This clone has only one observation. The V gene is TRBV19, the J gene TRBJ1-2; TRBD1 matches 7 bases. Per the germline V gene, CDR1 is LNHDA and CDR2 is SQIVND (reference sequence). V lost 6 bases and J lost 6; bases outside the gene matches: 7. This CDR3 is 13 amino acids long. The DNA of the CDR3 is TGTGCCAGTAGCCAGACAGGGATGGATGGCTACACCTTC. Its translation is CASSQTGMDGYTF.

V is TRBV6-5 and J is TRBJ2-5; maybe TRBD2 (6 bases). The CDR3 loop spans 15 amino acids. Germline V gene data show CDR1 as MNHEY and CDR2 as SVGAGI. The V gene lost 4 bases and the J gene lost 7 bases, with 19 bases spanning the gap. DNA for the CDR3: TGTGCCAGCAGTTGGACGGGGGAAAGGGATGGGACCCAGTACTTC. This encodes CASSWTGERDGTQYF.